One T cell receptor (beta chain) is described in this entry. This record belongs to a study of OX40 agonist ivuxolimab in advanced cancers. Sequencing was performed with immunoSEQ multiplex PCR; in TCRdb, only in-frame clones are kept and a portion is missing. This sample has 65,000 to 80,000 clones; more than 75% occur once, and the top ten carry under 0.85%. The CDR3 runs to 13 residues. The germline V gene has CDR1 GTSNPN and CDR2 SVGIG (reference sequence). With 2 bases removed from V and 2 bases from J, the gap between germline ends came to 8 bases. The TCR sequence derives from an adult with an advanced solid tumor such as melanoma, head and neck, liver or kidney cancer. The input for sequencing was CD4+ or CD8+ T cells sorted from blood, taken in a trial of the OX40 agonist ivuxolimab. This chain joins TRBV30 and TRBJ2-3, with a weak D call TRBD1 (6 bases). The CDR3 reads CAWSRDNTDTQYF. CDR3 bases: TGTGCCTGGAGTAGGGACAACACAGATACGCAGTATTTT.